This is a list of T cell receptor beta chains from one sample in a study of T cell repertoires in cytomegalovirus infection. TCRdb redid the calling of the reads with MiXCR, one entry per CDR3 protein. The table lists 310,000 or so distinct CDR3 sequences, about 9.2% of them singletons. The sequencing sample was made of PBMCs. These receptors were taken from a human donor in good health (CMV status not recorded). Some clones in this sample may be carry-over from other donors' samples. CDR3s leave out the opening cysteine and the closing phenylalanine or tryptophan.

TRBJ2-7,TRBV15,ATSRVSTYEQY
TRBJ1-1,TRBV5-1,ASSSTGGVAEAF
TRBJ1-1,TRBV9,ASSLRESANTEAF
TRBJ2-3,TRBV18,ASSPAGGPDTQY
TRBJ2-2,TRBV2,ASSRGENTGELF
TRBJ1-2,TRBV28,ASSFGIPGQGHGYT
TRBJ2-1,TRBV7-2,ASSLLPPGGPNEQF
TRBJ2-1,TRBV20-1,SARPSGPSYNEQF
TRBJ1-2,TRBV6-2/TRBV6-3,ASSLRITSLNYGYT
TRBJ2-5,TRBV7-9,ASSIMRIPETQY
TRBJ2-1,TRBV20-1,SAKGERQQF
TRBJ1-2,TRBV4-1,ASSQALPQVARENYGYT
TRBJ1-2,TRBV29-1,SVVGQRHGYT
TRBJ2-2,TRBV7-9,ASSSRWGNTGELF
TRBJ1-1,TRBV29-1,SVGDGPWTEAF
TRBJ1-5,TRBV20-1,SAYGQASNQPQH
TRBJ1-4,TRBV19,ATSIQSSNEKLF
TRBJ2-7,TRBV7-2,ASSLGFNEQY
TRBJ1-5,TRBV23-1,ASSHHGQGSNQPQH
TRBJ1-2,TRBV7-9,ASSPGQGAFYGYT
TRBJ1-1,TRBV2,ASQRSYTPEAF
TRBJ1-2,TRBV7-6,ASSLTGGAGGYT
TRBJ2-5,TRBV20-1,SARPTSRLTLQY
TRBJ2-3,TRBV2,ASSEALAVGNTDTQY
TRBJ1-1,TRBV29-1,SVDPGQITEAF
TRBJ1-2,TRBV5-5,ASSLVRGARNGYT
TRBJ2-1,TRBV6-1,ASSEWGGLAGDEQF
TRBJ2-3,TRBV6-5,ASSYPGGLSTDTQY
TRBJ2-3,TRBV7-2,ASSLAQGTDTQY
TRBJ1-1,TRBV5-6,ASSLFRGRNTEAF
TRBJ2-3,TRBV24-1,ATSAASASRY
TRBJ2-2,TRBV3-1,ASSLGLAGLNTGELF
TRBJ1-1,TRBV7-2,ASSQEGGTEAF